This is a list of T cell receptor beta chains from one sample in a study of PD-1 blockade in classical Hodgkin lymphoma. Sequencing used immunoSEQ multiplex PCR; TCRdb keeps in-frame clones, though not all of them. The table records about 14,000 clones, roughly four fifths of them present only once. This material consisted of peripheral blood mononuclear cells (PBMCs), taken at baseline. Receptors originate from a human donor with classical Hodgkin lymphoma. Both conserved end residues are part of each CDR3. Fields, in order: clone size, D gene, J gene, V gene, CDR3 DNA, CDR3 protein. The D gene is left open where the match is weak. Only part of the rows carry a size: once, few, many, or a class if the clone is expanded.

>NA|NA|TRBJ1-4|TRBV9
TGTGCCAGCAGCGTCAACCCAGGGGCTGGGCTTGCAACTAATGAAAAACTGTTTTTT
CASSVNPGAGLATNEKLFF
>NA|NA|TRBJ1-4|TRBV11-2
TGTGCCAGCAGCTTAATAGCCCAGCAGGGGCCTAATGAAAAACTGTTTTTT
CASSLIAQQGPNEKLFF
>NA|TRBD1|TRBJ1-4|TRBV7-2
TGTGCCAGCAGCTTTACCCTGGCCGGGACAGGGGGAGAAAAACTGTTTTTT
CASSFTLAGTGGEKLFF
>NA|TRBD2|TRBJ2-3|TRBV27
TGTGCCAGCCGGGGGGGCTGGATGCAGTATTTT
CASRGGWMQYF
>NA|NA|TRBJ2-3|TRBV9
TGTGCCAGCAGCCCCCGACAGGGAGGTATTACAGATACGCAGTATTTT
CASSPRQGGITDTQYF
>NA|NA|TRBJ1-6|TRBV9
TGTGCCAGCAGCGTAACAGAGTTTAATTCACCCCTCCACTTT
CASSVTEFNSPLHF
>NA|TRBD1|TRBJ2-6|TRBV28
TGTGCCAGCAGAGGACAGGGGCATGGGGCCAACGTCCTGACTTTC
CASRGQGHGANVLTF
>NA|NA|TRBJ1-4|TRBV7-6
TGTGCCAGCAGCTTAGCAAGGATCGGAGAAAAACTGTTTTTT
CASSLARIGEKLFF
>NA|NA|TRBJ2-7|TRBV15
TGTGCCACCAGCAGAGAGTATAGGGCCCGAAACGAGCAGTACTTC
CATSREYRARNEQYF
>NA|NA|TRBJ2-1|TRBV7-3
TGTGCCAGCAGCTTCAGCGGAAACAATGAGCAGTTCTTC
CASSFSGNNEQFF
>NA|NA|TRBJ1-2|TRBV7-8
TGTGCCAGCAGCTTAGAGGCAGGAAAGTCGCGCGGCTACACCTTC
CASSLEAGKSRGYTF
>NA|NA|TRBJ2-7|TRBV27
TGTGCCAGCACCCCCTCCGGTTATCACTACGAGCAGTACTTC
CASTPSGYHYEQYF
>NA|NA|TRBJ2-5|TRBV7-2
TGTGCCAGCAGCCAGGGGGGGCTTTTCCAAGAGACCCAGTACTTC
CASSQGGLFQETQYF
>NA|NA|TRBJ1-3|TRBV7-2
TGTGCCAGCAGCTTAGAATCGGGCTTCCCCATATATTTT
CASSLESGFPIYF
>once|NA|TRBJ2-5|TRBV27
TGTGCCAGCAGTACCAGGGTAGGGTCAGAGACCCAGTACTTC
CASSTRVGSETQYF
>NA|TRBD1|TRBJ2-5|TRBV5-4
TGTGCCAGCAGCGCTGGGACAGAACGAGAGACCCAGTACTTC
CASSAGTERETQYF
>NA|TRBD1|TRBJ1-4|TRBV29-1
TGCAGCGCCCAAGTTGCGGGACAGGGGGCTTTTCGTGAAAAACTGTTTTTT
CSAQVAGQGAFREKLFF
>NA|NA|TRBJ1-4|TRBV2
TGTGCCAGCAGTGCAGGGTTTGGCGAAAAACTGTTTTTT
CASSAGFGEKLFF
>NA|NA|TRBJ2-6|TRBV28
TGTGCCAGCAGTCCCCGGACAGTGTCCGGGGCCAACGTCCTGACTTTC
CASSPRTVSGANVLTF
>NA|NA|TRBJ1-1|TRBV18
TGTGCCAGCTCACCGTTCACGAGGAACACTGAAGCTTTCTTT
CASSPFTRNTEAFF
>NA|NA|TRBJ2-3|TRBV5-4
TGTGCCAGCAGCCGTGGAGAAGATACGCAGTATTTT
CASSRGEDTQYF
>NA|NA|TRBJ1-2|TRBV29-1
TGCAGCGTTGGCGACAGGTCCTATGGCTACACCTTC
CSVGDRSYGYTF
>NA|NA|TRBJ2-2|TRBV4-3
TGCGCCAGCAGCCAAGTTTTGGGAGGCACCGGGGAGCTGTTTTTT
CASSQVLGGTGELFF
>NA|TRBD1|TRBJ1-3|TRBV5-4
TGTGCCAGCAGCTTGGGACAGGGGGCTGGTTCTGGAAACACCATATATTTT
CASSLGQGAGSGNTIYF
>NA|NA|TRBJ1-3|TRBV27
TGTGCCAGCAGCTCTTGGAGCTCTGGAAACACCATATATTTT
CASSSWSSGNTIYF
>NA|NA|TRBJ1-2|TRBV5-1
TGCGCCAGCAGCCTAAGGGTTCGAAACTATGGCTACACCTTC
CASSLRVRNYGYTF
>NA|NA|TRBJ1-2|TRBV10-1
TGCGCCAGCAGTGAGTCGAGGCAGTGGGAGACAGGTTTCTATGGCTACACCTTC
CASSESRQWETGFYGYTF
>NA|NA|TRBJ1-1|TRBV7-8
TGTGCCAGCAGCCCGTCCGTCCTGAACACTGAAGCTTTCTTT
CASSPSVLNTEAFF
>NA|NA|TRBJ1-5|TRBV7-2
TGTGCCAGCAGCTTAGAAGGAATGCTGTATCAGCCCCAGCATTTT
CASSLEGMLYQPQHF